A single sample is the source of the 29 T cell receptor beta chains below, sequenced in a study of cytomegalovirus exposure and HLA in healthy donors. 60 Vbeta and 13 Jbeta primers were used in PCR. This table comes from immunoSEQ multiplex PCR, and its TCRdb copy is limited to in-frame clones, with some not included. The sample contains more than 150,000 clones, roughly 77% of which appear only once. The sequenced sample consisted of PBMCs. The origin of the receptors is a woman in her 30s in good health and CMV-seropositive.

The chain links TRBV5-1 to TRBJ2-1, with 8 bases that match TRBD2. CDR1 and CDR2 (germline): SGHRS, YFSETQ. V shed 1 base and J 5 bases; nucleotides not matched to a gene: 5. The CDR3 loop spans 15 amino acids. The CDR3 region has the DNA TGCGCCAGCAGCTTGTCAGCGGGGGCCCACAATGAGCAGTTCTTC. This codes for CASSLSAGAHNEQFF.

The CDR3 here is CASSPPWTGSYEQYF. The DNA for the CDR3 is TGTGCCAGCTCACCCCCTTGGACAGGCTCATACGAGCAGTACTTC. V gene TRBV18 combines with J gene TRBJ2-7; TRBD1 matches 7 bases. The junction had 9 bases not matched to a gene; V was cut back by 3 bases and J by 4 bases. Germline lookup yields CDR1 KGHSH and CDR2 LQKENI. CDR3 length: 15 amino acids.

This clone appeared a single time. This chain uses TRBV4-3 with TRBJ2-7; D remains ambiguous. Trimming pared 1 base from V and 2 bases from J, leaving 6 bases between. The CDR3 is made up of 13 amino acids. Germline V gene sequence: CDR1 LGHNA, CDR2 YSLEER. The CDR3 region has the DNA TGCGCCAGCAGCCAAGCTCCTACCTACGAGCAGTACTTC. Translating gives CASSQAPTYEQYF.

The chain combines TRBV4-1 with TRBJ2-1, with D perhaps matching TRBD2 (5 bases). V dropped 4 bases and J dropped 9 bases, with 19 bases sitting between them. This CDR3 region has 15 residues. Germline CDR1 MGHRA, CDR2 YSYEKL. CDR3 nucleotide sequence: TGCGCCAGCAGCCGGCAACTCACTAGTTCGGGTGAGCAGTTCTTC. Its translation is CASSRQLTSSGEQFF.

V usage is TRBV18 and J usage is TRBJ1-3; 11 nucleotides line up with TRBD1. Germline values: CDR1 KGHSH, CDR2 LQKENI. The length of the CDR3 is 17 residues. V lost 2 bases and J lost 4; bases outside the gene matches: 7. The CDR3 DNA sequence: TGTGCCAGCTCACCATCCGGGACAGGGGGTCTCGGAAACACCATATATTTT. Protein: CASSPSGTGGLGNTIYF.

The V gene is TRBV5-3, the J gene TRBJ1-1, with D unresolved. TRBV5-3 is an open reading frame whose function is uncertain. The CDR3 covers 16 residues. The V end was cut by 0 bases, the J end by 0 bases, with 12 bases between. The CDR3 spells CARSLEGGEMNTEAFF. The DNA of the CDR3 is TGTGCCAGAAGCTTGGAAGGCGGAGAGATGAACACTGAAGCTTTCTTT.

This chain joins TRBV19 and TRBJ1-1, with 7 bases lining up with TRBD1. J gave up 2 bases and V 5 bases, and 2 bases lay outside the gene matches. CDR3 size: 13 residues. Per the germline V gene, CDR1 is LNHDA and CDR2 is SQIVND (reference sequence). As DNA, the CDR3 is TGTGCCAGTAGTTGGACAGGAAACACTGAAGCTTTCTTT. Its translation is CASSWTGNTEAFF.

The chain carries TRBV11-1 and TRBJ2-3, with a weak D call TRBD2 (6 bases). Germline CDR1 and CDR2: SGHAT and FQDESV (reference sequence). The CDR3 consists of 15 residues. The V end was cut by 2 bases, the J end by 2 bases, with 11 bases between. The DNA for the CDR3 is TGTGCCAGCAGCTTAAATGGGGGGTACACAGATACGCAGTATTTT. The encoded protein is CASSLNGGYTDTQYF.

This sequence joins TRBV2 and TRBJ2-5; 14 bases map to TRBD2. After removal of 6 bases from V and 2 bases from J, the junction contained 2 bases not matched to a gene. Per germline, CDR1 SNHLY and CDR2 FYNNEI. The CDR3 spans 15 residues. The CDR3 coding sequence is TGTGCCAGCAGGCGGACTAGCGGGGGGCAAGAGACCCAGTACTTC. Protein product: CASRRTSGGQETQYF.

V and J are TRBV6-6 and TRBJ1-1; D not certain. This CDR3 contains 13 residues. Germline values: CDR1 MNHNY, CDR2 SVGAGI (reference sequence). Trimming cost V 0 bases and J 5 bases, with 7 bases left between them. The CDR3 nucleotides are TGTGCCAGCAGTTACTCGCCCCGGACTGAAGCTTTCTTT. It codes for CASSYSPRTEAFF.

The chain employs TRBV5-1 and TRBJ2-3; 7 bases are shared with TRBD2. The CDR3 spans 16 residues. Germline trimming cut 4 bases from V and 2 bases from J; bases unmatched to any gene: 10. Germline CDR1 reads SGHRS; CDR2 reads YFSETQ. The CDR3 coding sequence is TGCGCCAGCAGCGGCCCTACGGGGGGACTCACAGATACGCAGTATTTT. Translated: CASSGPTGGLTDTQYF.

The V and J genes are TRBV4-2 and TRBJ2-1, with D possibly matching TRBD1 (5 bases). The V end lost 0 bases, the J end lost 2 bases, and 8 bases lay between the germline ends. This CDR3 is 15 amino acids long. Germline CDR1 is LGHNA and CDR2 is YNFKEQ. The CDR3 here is CASSQEGETYNEQFF. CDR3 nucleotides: TGTGCCAGCAGCCAAGAAGGGGAAACCTACAATGAGCAGTTCTTC.

The CDR3 bases are TGTGCCAGCAGCTTAGAGGGACTGAACTACGAGCAGTACTTC. Amino acids: CASSLEGLNYEQYF. This chain connects TRBV7-2 to TRBJ2-7; tentatively, D is TRBD2 (6 bases). The V gene lost 1 base and the J gene lost 3 bases, with 10 bases spanning the gap. The CDR3 covers 14 residues. Germline CDR1 is SGHTA and CDR2 is FQGNSA.

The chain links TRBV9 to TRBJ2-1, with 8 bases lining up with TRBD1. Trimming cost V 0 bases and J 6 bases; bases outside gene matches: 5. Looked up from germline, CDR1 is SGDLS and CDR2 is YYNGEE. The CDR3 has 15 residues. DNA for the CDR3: TGTGCCAGCAGCGTAGAGACAGGGGTCAGCAATGAGCAGTTCTTC. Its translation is CASSVETGVSNEQFF.

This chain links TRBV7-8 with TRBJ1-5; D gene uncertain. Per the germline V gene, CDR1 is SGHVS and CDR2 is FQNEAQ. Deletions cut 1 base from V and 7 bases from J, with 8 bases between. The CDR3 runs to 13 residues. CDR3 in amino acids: CASSLDSGQPQHF. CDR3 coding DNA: TGTGCCAGCAGCTTAGACAGTGGACAGCCCCAGCATTTT. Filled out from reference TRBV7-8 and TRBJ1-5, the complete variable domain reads GAGVSQSPRYKVAKRGQDVALRCDPISGHVSLFWYQQALGQGPEFLTYFQNEAQLDKSGLPSDRFFAERPEGSVSTLKIQRTQQEDSAVYLCASSLDSGQPQHFGDGTRLSIL.

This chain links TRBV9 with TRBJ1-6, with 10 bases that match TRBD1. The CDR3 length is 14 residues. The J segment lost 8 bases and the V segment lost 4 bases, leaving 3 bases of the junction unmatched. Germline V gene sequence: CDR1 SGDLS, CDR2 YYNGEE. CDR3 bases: TGTGCCAGCAGCTCCGGGACAGGGGATTCACCCCTCCACTTT. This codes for CASSSGTGDSPLHF.

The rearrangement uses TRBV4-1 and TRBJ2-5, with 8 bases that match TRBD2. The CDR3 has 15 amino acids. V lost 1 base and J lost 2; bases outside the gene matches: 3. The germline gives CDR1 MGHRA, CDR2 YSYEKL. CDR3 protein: CASSQGPSGQETQYF. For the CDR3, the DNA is TGCGCCAGCAGCCAAGGGCCTAGCGGGCAAGAGACCCAGTACTTC.

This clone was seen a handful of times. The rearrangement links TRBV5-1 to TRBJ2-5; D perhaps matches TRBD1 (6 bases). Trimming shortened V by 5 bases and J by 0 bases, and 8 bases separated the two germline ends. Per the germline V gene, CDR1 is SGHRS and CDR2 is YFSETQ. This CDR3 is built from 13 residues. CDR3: CASRTGYQETQYF. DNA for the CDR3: TGCGCCAGCAGAACAGGGTACCAAGAGACCCAGTACTTC.

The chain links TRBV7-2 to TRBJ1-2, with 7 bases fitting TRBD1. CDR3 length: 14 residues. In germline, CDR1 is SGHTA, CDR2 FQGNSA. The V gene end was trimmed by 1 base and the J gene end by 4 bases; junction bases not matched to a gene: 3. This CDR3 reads CASSLDWDSYGYTF. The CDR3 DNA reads TGTGCCAGCAGCTTAGATTGGGACAGCTATGGCTACACCTTC.

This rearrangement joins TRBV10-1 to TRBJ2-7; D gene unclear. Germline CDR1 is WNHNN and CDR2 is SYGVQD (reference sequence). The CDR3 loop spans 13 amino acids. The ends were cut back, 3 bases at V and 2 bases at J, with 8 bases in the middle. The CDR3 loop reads CASSEGGPYEQYF. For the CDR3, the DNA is TGCGCCAGCAGTGAAGGCGGCCCCTACGAGCAGTACTTC.

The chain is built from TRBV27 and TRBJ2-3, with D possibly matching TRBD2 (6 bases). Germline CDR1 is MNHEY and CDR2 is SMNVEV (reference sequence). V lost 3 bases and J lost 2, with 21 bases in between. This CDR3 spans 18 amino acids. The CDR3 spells CASSFNPGLLAITDTQYF. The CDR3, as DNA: TGTGCCAGCAGTTTTAATCCGGGCCTGCTAGCGATCACAGATACGCAGTATTTT.

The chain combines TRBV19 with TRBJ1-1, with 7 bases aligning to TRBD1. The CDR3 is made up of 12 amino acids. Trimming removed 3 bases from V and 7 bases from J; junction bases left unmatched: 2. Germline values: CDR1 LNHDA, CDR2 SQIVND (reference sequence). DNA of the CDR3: TGTGCCAGTAGTATCAGGGACAGTGAAGCTTTCTTT. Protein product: CASSIRDSEAFF.

CDR3 protein: CASSQDQGRLNEKLFF. CDR3 nucleotides: TGTGCCAGCAGCCAAGATCAGGGCAGGCTTAATGAAAAACTGTTTTTT. The J gene is TRBJ1-4, the V gene TRBV14; a possible D gene is TRBD1 (5 bases). The length of the CDR3 is 16 residues. Germline V gives CDR1 SGHDN, CDR2 FVKESK. Trimming took off 0 bases at V and 4 bases at J, with 12 bases between the two ends.

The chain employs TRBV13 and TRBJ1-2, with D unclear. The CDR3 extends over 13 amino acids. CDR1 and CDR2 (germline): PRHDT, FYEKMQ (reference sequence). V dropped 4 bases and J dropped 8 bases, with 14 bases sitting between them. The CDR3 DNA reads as TGTGCCAGCAGCTGGGCGGGCTTGAGGGGCTACACCTTC. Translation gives CASSWAGLRGYTF.

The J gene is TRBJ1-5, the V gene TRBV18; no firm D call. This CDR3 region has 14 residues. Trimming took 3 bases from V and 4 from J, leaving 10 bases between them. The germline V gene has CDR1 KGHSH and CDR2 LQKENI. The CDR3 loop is CASSPLDRNQPQHF. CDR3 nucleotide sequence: TGTGCCAGCTCACCCCTAGACCGAAATCAGCCCCAGCATTTT.

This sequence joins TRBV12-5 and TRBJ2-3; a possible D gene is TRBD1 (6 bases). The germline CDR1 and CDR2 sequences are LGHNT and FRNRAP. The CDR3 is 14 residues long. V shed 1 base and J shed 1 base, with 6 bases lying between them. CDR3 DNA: TGTGCTAGTGGTTTGGACAGGGGCACAGATACGCAGTATTTT. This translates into CASGLDRGTDTQYF.

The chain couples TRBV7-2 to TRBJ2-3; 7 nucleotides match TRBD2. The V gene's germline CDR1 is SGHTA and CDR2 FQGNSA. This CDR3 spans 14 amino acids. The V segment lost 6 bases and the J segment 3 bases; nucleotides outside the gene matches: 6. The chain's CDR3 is CASRPMRGTDTQYF. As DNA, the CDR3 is TGTGCCAGCAGACCGATGCGGGGGACAGATACGCAGTATTTT.

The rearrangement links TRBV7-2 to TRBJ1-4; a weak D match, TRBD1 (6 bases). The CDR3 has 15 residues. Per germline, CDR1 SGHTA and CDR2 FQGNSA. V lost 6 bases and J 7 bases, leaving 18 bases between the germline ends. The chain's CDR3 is CASSSYTGRGEKLFF. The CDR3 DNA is TGTGCCAGCAGTTCCTACACAGGGAGGGGTGAAAAACTGTTTTTT.

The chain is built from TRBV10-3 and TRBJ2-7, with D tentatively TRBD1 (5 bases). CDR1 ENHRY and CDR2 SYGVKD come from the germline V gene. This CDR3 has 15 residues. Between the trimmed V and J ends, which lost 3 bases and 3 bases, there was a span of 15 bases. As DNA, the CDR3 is TGTGCCATCAGTGAACGGCAGGGTGGCCTCTACGAGCAGTACTTC. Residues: CAISERQGGLYEQYF.